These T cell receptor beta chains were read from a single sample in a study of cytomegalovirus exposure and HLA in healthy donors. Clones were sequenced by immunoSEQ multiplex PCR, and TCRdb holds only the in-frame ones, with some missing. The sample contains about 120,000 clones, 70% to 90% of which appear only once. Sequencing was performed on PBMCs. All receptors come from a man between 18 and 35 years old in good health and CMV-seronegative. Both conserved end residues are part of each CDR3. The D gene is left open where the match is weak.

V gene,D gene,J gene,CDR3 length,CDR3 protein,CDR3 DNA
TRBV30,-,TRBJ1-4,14,CAWNSGGGGEKLFF,TGTGCCTGGAATAGCGGTGGGGGGGGAGAAAAACTGTTTTTT
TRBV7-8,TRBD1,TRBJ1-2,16,CASSLDRDRGNYGYTF,TGTGCCAGCAGCTTAGACCGGGACAGGGGCAACTATGGCTACACCTTC
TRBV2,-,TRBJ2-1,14,CASSDITSNNEQFF,TGTGCCAGCAGTGACATAACTAGTAACAATGAGCAGTTCTTC
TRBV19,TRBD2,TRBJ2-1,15,CASIGRGGRFNEQFF,TGTGCCAGTATTGGTAGAGGCGGGAGGTTCAATGAGCAGTTCTTC
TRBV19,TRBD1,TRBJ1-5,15,CASSLPGGRNQPQHF,TGTGCCAGTAGCCTTCCAGGGGGCAGAAATCAGCCCCAGCATTTT
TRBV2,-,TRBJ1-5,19,CASSESPLDRMYSNQPQHF,TGTGCCAGCAGTGAAAGCCCACTGGACAGAATGTATAGCAATCAGCCCCAGCATTTT
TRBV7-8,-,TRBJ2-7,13,CASSPRRTYEQYF,TGTGCCAGCAGCCCGCGGCGTACTTACGAGCAGTACTTC
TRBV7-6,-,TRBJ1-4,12,CASSLNNEKLFF,TGTGCCAGCAGCCTAAACAATGAAAAACTGTTTTTT
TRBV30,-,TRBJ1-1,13,CAWLQGSNTEAFF,TGTGCCTGGCTCCAGGGATCGAACACTGAAGCTTTCTTT
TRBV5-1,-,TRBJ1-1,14,CASSQGRAFTEAFF,TGCGCCAGCAGCCAGGGTCGAGCGTTCACTGAAGCTTTCTTT